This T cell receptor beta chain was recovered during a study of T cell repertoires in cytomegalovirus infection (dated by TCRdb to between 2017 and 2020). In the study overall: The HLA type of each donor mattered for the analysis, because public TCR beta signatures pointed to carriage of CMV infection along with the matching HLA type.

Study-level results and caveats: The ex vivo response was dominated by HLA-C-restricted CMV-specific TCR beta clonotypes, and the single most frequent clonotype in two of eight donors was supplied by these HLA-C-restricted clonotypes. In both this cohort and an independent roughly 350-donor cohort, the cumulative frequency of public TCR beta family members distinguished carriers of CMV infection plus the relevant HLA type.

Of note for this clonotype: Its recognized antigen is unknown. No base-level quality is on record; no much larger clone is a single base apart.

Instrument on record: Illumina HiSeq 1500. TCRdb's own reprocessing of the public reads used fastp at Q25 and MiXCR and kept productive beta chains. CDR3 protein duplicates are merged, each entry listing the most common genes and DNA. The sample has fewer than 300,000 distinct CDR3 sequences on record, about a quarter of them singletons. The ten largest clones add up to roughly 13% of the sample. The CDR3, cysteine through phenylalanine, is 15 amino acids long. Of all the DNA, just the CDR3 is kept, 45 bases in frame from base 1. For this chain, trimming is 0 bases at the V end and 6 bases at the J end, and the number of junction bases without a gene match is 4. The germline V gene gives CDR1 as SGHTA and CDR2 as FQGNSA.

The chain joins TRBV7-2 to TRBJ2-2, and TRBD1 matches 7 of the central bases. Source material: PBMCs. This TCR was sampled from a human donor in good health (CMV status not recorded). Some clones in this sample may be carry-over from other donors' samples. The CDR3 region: CASSLARQGAGELFF. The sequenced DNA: TGTGCCAGCAGCTTAGCACGGCAGGGGGCCGGGGAGCTGTTTTTT.